Following are 6 T cell receptor beta chains from one sample sequenced in a study of CD8 T cells in ankylosing spondylitis. TCRdb recomputed calls from the 5' RACE reads with MiXCR, one row per CDR3 protein. The sample records around 250,000 distinct CDR3 sequences, about 10% being singletons. Material: blood, either unsorted or a sorted T cell fraction (not recorded which). The receptor set was obtained from a male donor with ankylosing spondylitis or in good health (not recorded which).

This clonotype was counted only a few times. This chain links TRBV7-2 with TRBJ2-1; 8 bases map to TRBD2. Germline V gene sequence: CDR1 SGHTA, CDR2 FQGNSA. Unmatched junction bases numbered 12, after V lost 4 bases and J lost 10 bases. The CDR3 loop spans 15 amino acids. The CDR3 spells CASSWGVSGGGEQFF. The DNA for the CDR3 is TGTGCCAGCAGCTGGGGTGTAAGCGGGGGAGGGGAGCAGTTCTTC.

The table lists this clonotype with a few counts. The gene calls are TRBV7-9 and TRBJ2-2; D is possibly TRBD2 (5 bases). The CDR3 sequence is 13 residues long. Germline V gene lookup returns CDR1 SEHNR and CDR2 FQNEAQ (reference sequence). V gave up 4 bases and J gave up 9 bases, with 12 bases separating them. The CDR3 DNA reads TGTGCCAGCAGCTGGACCGGACTTAGGGAGCTGTTTTTT. This translates into CASSWTGLRELFF.

V gene TRBV5-5 combines with J gene TRBJ2-1; weak D call: TRBD2 (6 bases). The CDR3 consists of 16 residues. V was pared by 0 bases and J by 2 bases, with 12 bases between. CDR1 SGHKS and CDR2 YYEKEE come from the germline V gene (reference sequence). The CDR3 nucleotides read TGTGCCAGCAGCTTGGATGCGGGAATGACCTACAATGAGCAGTTCTTC. Translation: CASSLDAGMTYNEQFF.

Many counts were recorded for this clonotype. The rearrangement uses TRBV7-2 and TRBJ1-1; 9 positions match TRBD1. This CDR3 spans 13 amino acids. Per germline, CDR1 SGHTA and CDR2 FQGNSA. The ends lost 1 base at V and 11 bases at J; junction bases unmatched: 5. The CDR3 loop is CASSLEPGQGAFF. DNA of the CDR3: TGTGCCAGCAGCTTAGAACCGGGACAGGGCGCTTTCTTT.

V and J are TRBV7-9 and TRBJ2-7; possible D gene TRBD1, 6 bases. V lost 3 bases and J 6 bases, leaving 18 bases between the germline ends. The CDR3 length is 15 residues. Germline CDR1 reads SEHNR; CDR2 reads FQNEAQ (reference sequence). This chain's CDR3 is CASSFSTAETGEQYF. In DNA, the CDR3 is TGTGCCAGCAGCTTTTCTACGGCCGAGACAGGCGAGCAGTACTTC.

The chain is built from TRBV20-1 and TRBJ1-6; D unresolved. The germline V gene encodes CDR1 DFQATT and CDR2 SNEGSKA (reference sequence). The V end was cut by 4 bases, the J end by 15 bases, with 16 bases between. The CDR3 totals 12 residues. In DNA form, the CDR3 reads TGCAGTGCTACATCGTCGGAACAGATCCTCCACTTT. Its protein is CSATSSEQILHF.